Sequencing of this T cell receptor (beta chain) was carried out in a study of OX40 agonist ivuxolimab in advanced cancers. Study background: The dose-escalation group included hepatocellular carcinoma, melanoma, renal cell carcinoma and head and neck cancer.

Sequencing was performed with immunoSEQ multiplex PCR; in TCRdb, only in-frame clones are kept and a portion is missing. The sample records about 14,000 clones, approximately 80% being singletons. The CDR3 consists of 12 residues. Germline V gene lookup returns CDR1 SEHNR and CDR2 FQNEAQ (reference sequence). V was clipped by 5 bases and J by 4 bases, with 8 bases between them. This clone was counted once. This sequence originates from an adult with an advanced solid tumor such as melanoma, head and neck, liver or kidney cancer. V gene TRBV7-9 combines with J gene TRBJ1-2; D is perhaps TRBD1 (6 bases). Sequences were derived from CD4+ or CD8+ T cells sorted from blood, sampled in a trial of the OX40 agonist ivuxolimab. The CDR3 reads CASSQDSYGYTF. DNA of the CDR3: TGTGCCAGCAGCCAGGACAGCTATGGCTACACCTTC.